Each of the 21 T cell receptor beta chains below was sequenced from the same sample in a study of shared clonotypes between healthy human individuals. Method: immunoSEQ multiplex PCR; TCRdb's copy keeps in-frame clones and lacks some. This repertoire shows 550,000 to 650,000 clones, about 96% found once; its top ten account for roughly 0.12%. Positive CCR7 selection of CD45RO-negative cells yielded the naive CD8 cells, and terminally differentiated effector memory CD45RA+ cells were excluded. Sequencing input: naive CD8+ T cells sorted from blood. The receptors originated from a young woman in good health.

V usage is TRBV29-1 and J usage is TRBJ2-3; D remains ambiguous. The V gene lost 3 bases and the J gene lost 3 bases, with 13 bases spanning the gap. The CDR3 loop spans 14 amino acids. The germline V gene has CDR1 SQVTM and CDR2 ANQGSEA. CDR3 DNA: TGCAGCGTTGATAGTGACCCAAATACAGATACGCAGTATTTT. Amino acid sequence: CSVDSDPNTDTQYF.

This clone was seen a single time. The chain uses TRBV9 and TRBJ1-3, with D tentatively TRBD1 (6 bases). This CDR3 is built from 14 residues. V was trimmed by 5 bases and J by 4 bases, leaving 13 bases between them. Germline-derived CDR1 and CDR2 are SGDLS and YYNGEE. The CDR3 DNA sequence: TGTGCCAGCAGTGAGGACAGAACCGGAAACACCATATATTTT. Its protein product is CASSEDRTGNTIYF.

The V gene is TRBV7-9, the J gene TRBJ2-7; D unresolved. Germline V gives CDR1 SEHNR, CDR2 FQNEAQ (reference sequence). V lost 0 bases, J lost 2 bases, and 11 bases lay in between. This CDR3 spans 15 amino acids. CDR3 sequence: CASSLAKGLAYEQYF. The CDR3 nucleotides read TGTGCCAGCAGCTTAGCGAAGGGCCTGGCCTACGAGCAGTACTTC.

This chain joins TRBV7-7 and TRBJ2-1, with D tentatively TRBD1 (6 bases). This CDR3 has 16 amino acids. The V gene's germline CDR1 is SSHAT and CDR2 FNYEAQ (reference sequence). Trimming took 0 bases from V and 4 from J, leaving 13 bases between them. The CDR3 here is CASSLASTGPYNEQFF. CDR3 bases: TGTGCCAGCAGCTTAGCGTCTACAGGGCCGTACAATGAGCAGTTCTTC.

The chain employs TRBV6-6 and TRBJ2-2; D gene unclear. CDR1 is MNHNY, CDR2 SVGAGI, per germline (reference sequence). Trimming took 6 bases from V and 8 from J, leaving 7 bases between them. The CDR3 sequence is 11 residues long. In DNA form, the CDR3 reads TGTGCCAGCAGCTTAGCAGGGGAGCTGTTTTTT. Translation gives CASSLAGELFF.

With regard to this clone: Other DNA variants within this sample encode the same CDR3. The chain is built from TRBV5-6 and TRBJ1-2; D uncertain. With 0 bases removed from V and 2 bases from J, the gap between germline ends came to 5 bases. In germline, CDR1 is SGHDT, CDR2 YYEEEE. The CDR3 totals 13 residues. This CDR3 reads CASSLGGNYGYTF. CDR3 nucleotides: TGTGCCAGCAGCTTGGGAGGCAACTATGGCTACACCTTC.

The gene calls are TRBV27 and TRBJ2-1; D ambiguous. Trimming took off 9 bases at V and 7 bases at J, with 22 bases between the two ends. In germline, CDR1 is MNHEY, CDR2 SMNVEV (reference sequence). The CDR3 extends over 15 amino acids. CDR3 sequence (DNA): TGTGCCAGGGCCCTTAGCCCCGAAGCAGGTAATGAGCAGTTCTTC. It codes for CARALSPEAGNEQFF.

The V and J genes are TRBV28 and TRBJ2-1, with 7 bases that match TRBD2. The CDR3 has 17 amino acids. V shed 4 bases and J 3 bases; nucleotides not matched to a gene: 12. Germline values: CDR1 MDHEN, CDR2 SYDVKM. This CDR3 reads CASSYLPSAGYYNEQFF. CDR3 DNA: TGTGCCAGCAGTTACCTACCCTCAGCGGGATACTACAATGAGCAGTTCTTC.

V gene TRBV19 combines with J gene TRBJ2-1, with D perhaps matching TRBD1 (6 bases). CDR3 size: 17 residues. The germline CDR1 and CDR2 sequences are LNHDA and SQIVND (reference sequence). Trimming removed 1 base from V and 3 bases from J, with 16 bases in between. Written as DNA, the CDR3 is TGTGCCAGTAGTATAGTCTACGGACAGCCTTACTACAATGAGCAGTTCTTC. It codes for CASSIVYGQPYYNEQFF.

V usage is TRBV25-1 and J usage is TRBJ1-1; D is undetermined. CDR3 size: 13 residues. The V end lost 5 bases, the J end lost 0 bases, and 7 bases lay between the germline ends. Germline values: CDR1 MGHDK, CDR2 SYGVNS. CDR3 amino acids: CASSPTMNTEAFF. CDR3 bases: TGTGCCAGCAGTCCAACTATGAACACTGAAGCTTTCTTT.

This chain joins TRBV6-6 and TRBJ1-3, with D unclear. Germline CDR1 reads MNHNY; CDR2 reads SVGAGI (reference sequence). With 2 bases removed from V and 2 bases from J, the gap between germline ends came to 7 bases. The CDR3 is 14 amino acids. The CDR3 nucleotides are TGTGCCAGCAGTTACCTGGGTGCTGGAAACACCATATATTTT. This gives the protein CASSYLGAGNTIYF.

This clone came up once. CDR3 sequence: CASSRTASNQPQHF. In nucleotides, the CDR3 is TGTGCCAGCAGCCGGACAGCCAGCAATCAGCCCCAGCATTTT. The chain recombines TRBV28 with TRBJ1-5; D is possibly TRBD1 (6 bases). CDR1 is MDHEN and CDR2 is SYDVKM in the germline V gene. V was cut by 6 bases and J by 1 base, with 10 bases left in between. This CDR3 region has 14 residues.

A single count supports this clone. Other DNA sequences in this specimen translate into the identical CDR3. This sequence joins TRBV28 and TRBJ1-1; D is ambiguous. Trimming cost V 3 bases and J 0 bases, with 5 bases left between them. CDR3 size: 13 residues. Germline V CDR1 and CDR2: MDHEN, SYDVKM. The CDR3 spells CASSLTLNTEAFF. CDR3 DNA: TGTGCCAGCAGTTTGACTTTGAACACTGAAGCTTTCTTT. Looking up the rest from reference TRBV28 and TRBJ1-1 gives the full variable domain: DVKVTQSSRYLVKRTGEKVFLECVQDMDHENMFWYRQDPGLGLRLIYFSYDVKMKEKGDIPEGYSVSREKKERFSLILESASTNQTSMYLCASSLTLNTEAFFGQGTRLTVV.

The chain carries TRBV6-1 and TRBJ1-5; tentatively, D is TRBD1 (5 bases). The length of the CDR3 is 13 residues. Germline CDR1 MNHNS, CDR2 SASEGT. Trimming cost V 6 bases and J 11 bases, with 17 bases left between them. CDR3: CASSPRGRGTQHF. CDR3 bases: TGTGCCAGCAGCCCCCGGGGTAGGGGAACCCAGCATTTT.

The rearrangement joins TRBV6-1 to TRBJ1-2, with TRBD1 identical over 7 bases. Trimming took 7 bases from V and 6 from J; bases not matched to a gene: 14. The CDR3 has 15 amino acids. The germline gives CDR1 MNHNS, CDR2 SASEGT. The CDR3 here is CASMEPPGGENGYTF. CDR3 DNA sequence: TGTGCCAGCATGGAACCCCCAGGGGGGGAAAATGGCTACACCTTC.

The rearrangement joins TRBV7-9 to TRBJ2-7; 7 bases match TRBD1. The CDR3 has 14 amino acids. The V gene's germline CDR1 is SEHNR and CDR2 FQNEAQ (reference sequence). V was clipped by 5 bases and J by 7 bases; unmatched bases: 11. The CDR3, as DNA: TGTGCCAGCAGCATCCGGGACAGCTTTGATGAGCAGTACTTC. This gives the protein CASSIRDSFDEQYF. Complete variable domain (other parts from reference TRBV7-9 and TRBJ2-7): DTGVSQNPRHKITKRGQNVTFRCDPISEHNRLYWYRQTLGQGPEFLTYFQNEAQLEKSRLLSDRFSAERPKGSFSTLEIQRTEQGDSAMYLCASSIRDSFDEQYFGPGTRLTVT.

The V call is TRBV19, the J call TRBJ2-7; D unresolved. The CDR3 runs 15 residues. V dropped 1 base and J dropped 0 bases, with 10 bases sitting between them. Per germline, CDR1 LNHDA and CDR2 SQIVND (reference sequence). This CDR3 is CASSIAGSRSYEQYF. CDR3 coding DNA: TGTGCCAGTAGTATAGCGGGTTCTCGCTCCTACGAGCAGTACTTC.

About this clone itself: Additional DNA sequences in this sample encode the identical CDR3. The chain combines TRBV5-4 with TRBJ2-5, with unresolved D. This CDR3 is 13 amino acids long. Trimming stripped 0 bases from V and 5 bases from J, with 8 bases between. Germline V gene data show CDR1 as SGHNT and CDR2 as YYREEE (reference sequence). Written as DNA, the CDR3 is TGTGCCAGCAGCTTGGAGGCTTCCGAGACCCAGTACTTC. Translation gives CASSLEASETQYF.

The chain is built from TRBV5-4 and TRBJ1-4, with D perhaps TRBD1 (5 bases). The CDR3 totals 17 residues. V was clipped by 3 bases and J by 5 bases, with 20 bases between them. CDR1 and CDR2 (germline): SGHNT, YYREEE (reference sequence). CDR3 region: CASSSGDLQGKNEKLFF. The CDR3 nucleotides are TGTGCCAGCAGCTCGGGGGACCTGCAGGGAAAAAATGAAAAACTGTTTTTT.

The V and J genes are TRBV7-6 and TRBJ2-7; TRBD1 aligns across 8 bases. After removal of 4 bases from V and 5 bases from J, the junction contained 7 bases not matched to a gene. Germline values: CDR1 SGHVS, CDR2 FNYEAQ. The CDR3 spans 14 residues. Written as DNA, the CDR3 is TGTGCCAGCAGCTCGACAGGGGCTGTTCACGAGCAGTACTTC. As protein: CASSSTGAVHEQYF. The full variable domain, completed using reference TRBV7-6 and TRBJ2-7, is GAGVSQSPRYKVTKRGQDVALRCDPISGHVSLYWYRQALGQGPEFLTYFNYEAQQDKSGLPNDRFSAERPEGSISTLTIQRTEQRDSAMYRCASSSTGAVHEQYFGPGTRLTVT.

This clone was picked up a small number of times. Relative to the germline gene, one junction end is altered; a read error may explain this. DNA of the CDR3: TGTGCCAGTAGTTGGGGAGCCCTGATGCTCTTT. It encodes CASSWGALMLF. The V and J genes are TRBV19 and TRBJ1-1; D gene uncertain. CDR1 is LNHDA and CDR2 is SQIVND in the germline V gene (reference sequence). The CDR3 contains 11 residues.